This TCR beta chain stems from a study of blood T cell repertoires in COVID-19. Measured with immunoSEQ multiplex PCR; TCRdb has only the in-frame clones, and not every one. The repertoire holds some 320,000 clones, with around 92% as singletons. Germline lookup yields CDR1 MNHEY and CDR2 SVGAGI. Trimming removed 1 base from V and 3 bases from J, with 12 bases in between. This CDR3 is built from 16 residues. The source material was PBMCs or T cells enriched from blood (not recorded which). The source is a woman in her 50s who had been exposed to COVID-19. This chain joins TRBV6-5 and TRBJ2-2, with TRBD2 as a possible D gene (5 bases). The CDR3: CASSYYRGRDTGELFF. CDR3 coding DNA: TGTGCCAGCAGTTACTATCGGGGTAGGGACACCGGGGAGCTGTTTTTT.